The entry below describes one T cell receptor (beta chain). This CDR3 is built from 16 residues. In germline, CDR1 is SGHAT, CDR2 FQNNGV. Trimming pared 1 base from V and 2 bases from J, leaving 15 bases between. The sorted Tregs were CD4+CD25+CD127-/low cells. Full-length variable regions came from constant-region reverse primers plus semi-nested Nested Universal Primer A PCR. TCRdb recomputed calls from the 5' RACE reads with MiXCR, one row per CDR3 protein. The sample consists of around 44,000 distinct CDR3 sequences, 20% to 25% of them appearing once. This receptor was taken from a female donor with breast cancer. Sequencing used Tregs sorted from blood. The V and J genes are TRBV11-2 and TRBJ2-7; D possibly corresponds to TRBD2 (5 bases). This CDR3 is CASSLAITSRTYEQYF. Written as DNA, the CDR3 is TGTGCCAGCAGCTTAGCGATCACTAGTCGGACCTACGAGCAGTACTTC.